The next 18 T cell receptor beta chains were all read from a single sample in a study of blood T cells in healthy people across ages. A J-beta primer mix and a sample-barcoded 5' primer were used in a second PCR of about 7 to 12 cycles. TCRdb re-called the 5' RACE reads through MiXCR, storing one row per CDR3 protein. This sample carries 380,000 or so distinct CDR3 sequences, 45% to 65% of them seen once, and the ten largest clones take around 50%. Sequenced material: blood. The receptors shown here come from a man aged 60 to 69 in good health.

The rearrangement joins TRBV6-5 to TRBJ2-7; 7 bases align to TRBD2. With 7 bases clipped from V and 0 bases from J, the junction kept 6 bases outside the gene matches. Germline loops: CDR1 MNHEY, CDR2 SVGAGI. The CDR3 has 14 residues. The CDR3 DNA reads as TGTGCCAGCACCTCGGGGGGTTACTCCTACGAGCAGTACTTC. Protein product: CASTSGGYSYEQYF.

This chain connects TRBV12-3 or TRBV12-4 to TRBJ1-5; no clear D. V lost 7 bases, J lost 7 bases, and 14 bases lay in between. The CDR3 has 13 amino acids. CDR3 sequence reads: CASTPGFGQPQHF. CDR3 DNA: TGTGCCAGCACCCCGGGTTTTGGACAGCCCCAGCATTTT.

V gene TRBV20-1 combines with J gene TRBJ2-1; 9 bases match TRBD2. Losses at the gene ends were 3 bases for V and 7 bases for J; bases not matched to a gene: 10. The CDR3 contains 15 residues. The germline V gene has CDR1 DFQATT and CDR2 SNEGSKA (reference sequence). CDR3 protein: CSASSSGALGNEQFF. As DNA, the CDR3 is TGCAGTGCTAGCTCTAGCGGGGCCTTGGGGAATGAGCAGTTCTTC.

This chain uses TRBV4-1 with TRBJ1-5; D might be TRBD1 (6 bases). The CDR3 extends over 14 amino acids. V lost 4 bases, J lost 7 bases, and 14 bases lay in between. From germline, CDR1 is MGHRA and CDR2 YSYEKL. The CDR3, as DNA: TGCGCCAGCAGCCTTAGGGGGAGTGAACAGCCCCAGCATTTT. Protein: CASSLRGSEQPQHF.

This clonotype turned up a few times. The rearrangement uses TRBV6-2 or TRBV6-3 and TRBJ2-7; 8 bases line up with TRBD1. Germline-derived CDR1 and CDR2 are MNHEY and SVGEGT. The CDR3 has 14 amino acids. The J segment lost 6 bases and the V segment lost 2 bases, leaving 6 bases of the junction unmatched. CDR3 in DNA: TGTGCCAGCAGTTACGGTGGGGGACAGGTCGAGCAGTACTTC. Its translation: CASSYGGGQVEQYF.

This clonotype was seen repeatedly, ten times or more. The CDR3 bases are TGTGCCAGCAGCCAACTCTACAATGAGCAGTTCTTC. It encodes CASSQLYNEQFF. The V and J genes are TRBV3-1 and TRBJ2-1; D is ambiguous. The V gene's germline CDR1 is LGHDT and CDR2 YNNKEL (reference sequence). The CDR3 runs to 12 residues. Trimming pared 2 bases from V and 3 bases from J, leaving 2 bases between.

The chain joins TRBV20-1 to TRBJ2-2; D possibly corresponds to TRBD2 (6 bases). This CDR3 region has 14 residues. V dropped 6 bases and J dropped 4 bases, with 15 bases sitting between them. Per the germline V gene, CDR1 is DFQATT and CDR2 is SNEGSKA (reference sequence). The DNA for the CDR3 is TGCAGTGCAAAGCGGATTAGCGGCACCGGGGAGCTGTTTTTT. It translates to CSAKRISGTGELFF.

This rearrangement joins TRBV20-1 to TRBJ2-7; maybe TRBD1 (5 bases). V was trimmed by 4 bases and J by 2 bases, leaving 12 bases between them. Germline CDR1 DFQATT, CDR2 SNEGSKA (reference sequence). CDR3 length equals 13 residues. The DNA for the CDR3 is TGCAGTGCTACCCGACAGACGACCTACGAGCAGTACTTC. Encoded protein: CSATRQTTYEQYF.

The V gene is TRBV14, the J gene TRBJ1-3; D gene uncertain. This CDR3 is 16 amino acids long. Germline V gives CDR1 SGHDN, CDR2 FVKESK. V was clipped by 1 base and J by 3 bases, with 13 bases between them. CDR3 in DNA: TGTGCCAGCAGCCAAGTCAACCCGACACTTGGAAACACCATATATTTT. As protein: CASSQVNPTLGNTIYF.

The gene calls are TRBV20-1 and TRBJ2-7; 11 bases are a match to TRBD2. The V gene's germline CDR1 is DFQATT and CDR2 SNEGSKA (reference sequence). There are 14 residues in the CDR3. V shed 5 bases, J shed 6 bases, and the junction held 9 bases outside the gene matches. The CDR3 DNA reads as TGCAGTGCTCCCGTGACTAGCGGGACATCCGAGCAGTACTTC. Translating it yields CSAPVTSGTSEQYF.

The CDR3 DNA is TGTGCCTGGAGCCAGGCAACCTCTGAAGCTTTCTTT. Its protein is CAWSQATSEAFF. The gene calls are TRBV30 and TRBJ1-1; D gene uncertain. Germline V lookup: CDR1 GTSNPN, CDR2 SVGIG (reference sequence). With 3 bases removed from V and 6 bases from J, the gap between germline ends came to 11 bases. The CDR3 runs to 12 residues.

The chain recombines TRBV5-1 with TRBJ1-1; 10 nucleotides agree with TRBD1. This CDR3 spans 15 amino acids. The trim removed 7 bases at V and 4 bases at J, leaving 10 bases unmatched. Germline V lookup: CDR1 SGHRS, CDR2 YFSETQ. The CDR3 DNA follows: TGCGCCAGCGCCACCTCTTGGACAGGGGGCACTGAAGCTTTCTTT. It translates to CASATSWTGGTEAFF.

J is TRBJ2-7 and V is TRBV27; 8 bases agree with TRBD2. This CDR3 is built from 14 residues. Germline V gives CDR1 MNHEY, CDR2 SMNVEV (reference sequence). V trimming: 5 bases; J trimming: 7 bases; junction bases outside the gene matches: 10. The CDR3 sequence is CASSPGLASHEQYF. The CDR3 nucleotides are TGTGCCAGCAGTCCAGGACTAGCCTCCCATGAGCAGTACTTC.

The V gene is TRBV21-1, the J gene TRBJ2-1; whether TRBD1, the table's D call, matches the DNA was not checked. TRBV21-1 is a documented pseudogene. This CDR3 region has 13 residues. CDR3 in DNA: TGTGCCGGACAGGGGGCGAGAAACAATGAGCAGTTCTTC. It yields the protein CAGQGARNNEQFF.

The chain employs TRBV7-2 and TRBJ1-4; D unresolved. Germline-derived CDR1 and CDR2 are SGHTA and FQGNSA. This CDR3 region has 13 residues. Trimming cost V 7 bases and J 8 bases, with 14 bases left between them. The chain's CDR3 is CASTLRLGEKLFF. The DNA of the CDR3 is TGTGCCAGCACCCTCCGGCTGGGGGAAAAACTGTTTTTT.

This chain uses TRBV28 with TRBJ2-1; TRBD1 might be the D (5 bases). CDR1 is MDHEN and CDR2 is SYDVKM in the germline V gene. Trimming cost V 4 bases and J 8 bases, with 12 bases left between them. The CDR3 runs 13 residues. In DNA form, the CDR3 reads TGTGCCAGCAGTTCCCCAGGGTCAGATGAGCAGTTCTTC. Amino acid sequence: CASSSPGSDEQFF.

This clonotype has only a few counts. This rearrangement joins TRBV30 to TRBJ1-2; D may be TRBD1 (5 bases). Trimming left V 6 bases short and J 2 bases short, with 10 bases between. This CDR3 region has 12 residues. The germline V gene encodes CDR1 GTSNPN and CDR2 SVGIG (reference sequence). CDR3 residues: CACLRGNYGYTF. The CDR3 DNA sequence: TGTGCCTGTCTACGGGGGAACTATGGCTACACCTTC.

This clonotype was detected only a few times. This chain links TRBV5-1 with TRBJ2-3; D may match TRBD1 or TRBD2 (5 bases each). This CDR3 has 15 amino acids. Germline V gene lookup returns CDR1 SGHRS and CDR2 YFSETQ. Trimming cost V 4 bases and J 7 bases, with 19 bases left between them. The CDR3 DNA reads TGCGCCAGCAGCCCCCGAGGGGAAGTACAAAATACGCAGTATTTT. This gives the protein CASSPRGEVQNTQYF.